This TCR beta chain was recovered during a study of CD8 T cells in Susac syndrome. Roughly 0.45 to 1 ug RNA was reverse transcribed with random hexamers. MiXCR was run by TCRdb on the immunoSEQ multiplex PCR reads, yielding one entry per CDR3 protein. The data contain around 150,000 distinct CDR3 sequences, 90% to 95% of them seen just once; the ten biggest clones take up approximately 0.3%. This CDR3 has 12 amino acids. Trimming shortened V by 8 bases and J by 3 bases, and 10 bases separated the two germline ends. Germline V CDR1 and CDR2: LGHDT, YNNKEL (reference sequence). The chain carries TRBV3-1 and TRBJ2-5, with D perhaps TRBD2 (6 bases). The clonotype was recovered from a human donor in good health. The sample consisted of CD8+ T cells from PBMCs. For the CDR3, the DNA is TGTGCCAGCCAAGGAGGGGAAGAGACCCAGTACTTC. Protein product: CASQGGEETQYF.